The rows below give T cell receptor beta chains drawn from one sample of a study of technical replicates of blood from a handful of donors. The data were produced by immunoSEQ multiplex PCR, yet TCRdb's version contains in-frame clones alone and is incomplete. The sample includes tens of thousands of clones, 93% of them seen just once. Source material: T cells isolated from PBMCs. All receptors derive from a human donor in good health. Each CDR3 is given with its conserved first and last residue. The D gene is left open where the match is weak. Clone sizes are given selectively: once, few, many, or a class where the clone is expanded.

v_gene,abundance,len,d_gene,j_gene,CDR3aa,CDR3nt
TRBV7-3,NA,13,NA,TRBJ1-1,CASSRGLDTEAFF,TGTGCCAGCAGTCGGGGGTTGGACACTGAAGCTTTCTTT
TRBV6-6,NA,14,TRBD2,TRBJ2-1,CASALAENYNEQFF,TGTGCCAGCGCCCTAGCGGAAAACTACAATGAGCAGTTCTTC
TRBV6-6,NA,14,NA,TRBJ2-2,CASSKEGNTGELFF,TGTGCCAGCAGCAAGGAGGGGAACACCGGGGAGCTGTTTTTT
TRBV7-2,NA,18,TRBD2,TRBJ2-3,CASSSPIRSGGEPDTQYF,TGTGCCAGCAGCTCACCGATACGGAGCGGGGGGGAGCCAGATACGCAGTATTTT
TRBV11-2,NA,17,NA,TRBJ2-7,CASSLKMSRDFSYEQYF,TGTGCCAGCAGCTTAAAAATGAGTCGGGATTTCTCCTACGAGCAGTACTTC
TRBV6-4,NA,15,TRBD2,TRBJ2-2,CASTTTSGSSGELFF,TGTGCCAGCACCACGACTAGCGGGAGTTCAGGGGAGCTGTTTTTT
TRBV7-9,NA,11,NA,TRBJ2-7,CASSPGTEQYF,TGTGCCAGCAGCCCCGGTACCGAGCAGTACTTC
TRBV4-2,NA,15,NA,TRBJ2-6,CASSQDNSGANVLTF,TGTGCCAGCAGCCAAGACAACTCTGGGGCCAACGTCCTGACTTTC
TRBV19,NA,13,TRBD1,TRBJ1-1,CASNPTGGTEAFF,TGTGCCAGTAACCCGACAGGGGGAACTGAAGCTTTCTTT
TRBV10-3,NA,17,TRBD2,TRBJ2-1,CAISEAGTSGSYNEQFF,TGTGCCATCAGTGAGGCTGGGACTAGCGGCTCCTACAATGAGCAGTTCTTC
TRBV2,once,14,NA,TRBJ2-7,CASSGRRRAYEQYF,TGTGCCAGCAGTGGGCGGAGGCGGGCATACGAGCAGTACTTC
TRBV19,NA,13,NA,TRBJ2-7,CASSPRQSYEQYF,TGTGCCAGTAGTCCCCGACAGTCTTACGAGCAGTACTTC
TRBV6-1,NA,14,TRBD2,TRBJ2-3,CASQLAGFTDTQYF,TGTGCCAGCCAACTAGCGGGGTTCACAGATACGCAGTATTTT
TRBV11-2,NA,16,TRBD2,TRBJ2-7,CASSFSIASGGAGQYF,TGTGCCAGCAGCTTTAGTATAGCTAGCGGAGGCGCGGGGCAGTACTTC
TRBV10-2,NA,20,NA,TRBJ2-7,CASSVVTGRSYEQYFYEQYF,NA
TRBV11-3,once,15,NA,TRBJ1-1,CASSLDGTSNTEAFF,TGTGCCAGCAGCTTAGACGGGACATCGAACACTGAAGCTTTCTTT
TRBV7-2,NA,15,TRBD2,TRBJ2-1,CASSGAGVPYNEQFF,TGTGCCAGCAGCGGGGCGGGAGTACCCTACAATGAGCAGTTCTTC
TRBV11-2,NA,13,NA,TRBJ2-7,CASSFTTSYEQYF,TGTGCCAGCAGCTTTACTACCTCCTACGAGCAGTACTTC
TRBV6-6,NA,15,NA,TRBJ1-4,CASSYSGGSNEKLFF,TGTGCCAGCAGTTACTCGGGAGGGAGTAATGAAAAACTGTTTTTT
TRBV9,NA,15,TRBD1,TRBJ1-6,CASSTPGTGNSPLHF,TGTGCCAGCAGCACTCCAGGGACAGGGAATTCACCCCTCCACTTT
TRBV6-1,NA,17,TRBD2,TRBJ2-7,CASSEVMEGLGNYEQYF,TGTGCCAGCAGTGAAGTCATGGAGGGACTAGGGAACTACGAGCAGTACTTC
TRBV30,NA,14,TRBD1,TRBJ1-4,CAWAQGGGNEKLFF,TGTGCCTGGGCCCAGGGGGGTGGAAATGAAAAACTGTTTTTT
TRBV5-1,NA,14,NA,TRBJ2-3,CASSLALAGDTQYF,TGCGCCAGCAGCTTGGCTCTAGCTGGAGATACGCAGTATTTT
TRBV4-1,NA,14,TRBD1,TRBJ1-5,CASSPGQGGQPQHF,TGCGCCAGCAGCCCGGGACAGGGGGGTCAGCCCCAGCATTTT
TRBV18,NA,15,NA,TRBJ2-7,CASSPRSLGASEQYF,TGTGCCAGCTCACCAAGGTCACTGGGGGCCAGCGAGCAGTACTTC
TRBV5-1,NA,15,NA,TRBJ2-7,CASSLALQGVGEQYF,TGCGCCAGCAGCTTGGCTTTACAGGGAGTGGGAGAGCAGTACTTC
TRBV10-3,NA,17,TRBD1,TRBJ1-2,CAISDITGQETIYGYTF,TGTGCCATCAGTGATATCACTGGACAGGAAACCATCTATGGCTACACCTTC
TRBV4-1,NA,13,NA,TRBJ2-5,CASSPRLEETQYF,TGCGCCAGCAGCCCAAGGCTAGAAGAGACCCAGTACTTC
TRBV10-1,NA,15,NA,TRBJ2-4,CASSLNRFSKNIQYF,TGCGCCAGCAGTTTAAACCGGTTCTCCAAAAACATTCAGTACTTC
TRBV4-1,NA,16,NA,TRBJ2-7,CASSPGEGAVSYEQYF,TGCGCCAGCAGCCCAGGGGAGGGAGCGGTAAGCTACGAGCAGTACTTC
TRBV5-4,NA,14,TRBD2,TRBJ2-5,CASSFAGGSQTQYF,TGTGCCAGCAGCTTCGCGGGAGGGAGTCAGACCCAGTACTTC
TRBV28,once,15,NA,TRBJ2-7,CASSSPGGRGYEQYF,TGTGCCAGCAGTTCACCCGGGGGACGGGGGTACGAGCAGTACTTC
TRBV20-1,NA,11,TRBD2,TRBJ2-7,CSARLANEQYF,TGCAGTGCCCGACTAGCCAACGAGCAGTACTTC
TRBV4-1,NA,18,NA,TRBJ2-7,CASSQDVTSSSSAYEQYF,TGCGCCAGCAGCCAAGATGTGACTAGTAGTTCATCGGCCTACGAGCAGTACTTC
TRBV15,NA,16,NA,TRBJ2-7,CATSSLGWDIRDEQYF,TGTGCCACCAGCTCTCTCGGGTGGGACATCAGAGACGAGCAGTACTTC
TRBV18,NA,15,NA,TRBJ1-1,CASSPPVSGNTEAFF,TGTGCCAGCTCACCACCGGTATCAGGTAACACTGAAGCTTTCTTT
TRBV25-1,NA,16,TRBD1,TRBJ1-5,CASSEQGAGVNQPQHF,TGTGCCAGCAGTGAACAGGGGGCCGGGGTCAATCAGCCCCAGCATTTT
TRBV5-1,NA,18,TRBD2,TRBJ2-1,CASSTGLAGGRIYNEQFF,TGCGCCAGCAGCACAGGACTAGCGGGGGGTAGGATCTACAATGAGCAGTTCTTC
TRBV27,NA,16,TRBD2,TRBJ2-1,CASRIISGLAGVEQFF,TGTGCCAGCAGGATCATTTCGGGACTAGCGGGGGTTGAGCAGTTCTTC
TRBV5-1,NA,15,NA,TRBJ1-6,CASSSEAGIGSPLHF,TGCGCCAGCAGCTCCGAGGCAGGGATAGGCTCACCCCTCCACTTT
TRBV7-8,NA,18,NA,TRBJ2-1,CASSYRDSVVTFTNEQFF,TGTGCCAGCAGCTACCGGGACTCCGTCGTAACTTTTACCAATGAGCAGTTCTTC
TRBV5-1,NA,13,TRBD1,TRBJ1-4,CASRQGVDEKLFF,TGCGCCAGTAGACAGGGAGTGGATGAAAAACTGTTTTTT